The sequence of this TCR beta chain was determined in a study of control samples from healthy donors and cancer patients. TCRdb keeps only in-frame clones here, not all; method: immunoSEQ multiplex PCR. The profile covers 150,000 or so clones, with around nine tenths appearing a single time and 4.5% to 7% taken by the ten largest. The receptor was derived from a man younger than 35 in good health. The sequencing sample was made of blood.

The CDR3 region is CASSVWAGADTQYF. CDR3 sequence (DNA): TGTGCCAGCAGCGTATGGGCAGGCGCAGATACGCAGTATTTT. This rearrangement joins TRBV9 to TRBJ2-3; D gene uncertain. V was pared by 1 base and J by 4 bases, with 10 bases between. Germline-derived CDR1 and CDR2 are SGDLS and YYNGEE. This CDR3 is 14 amino acids long.